This TCR beta chain is drawn from a study of shared T cell receptors in the human thymus. TCRdb's copy holds only in-frame clones and misses some; the assay was immunoSEQ multiplex PCR. The table records hundreds of thousands of clones, over 75% of them present only once. V shed 0 bases and J shed 6 bases, with 14 bases lying between them. This CDR3 spans 15 amino acids. Looked up from germline, CDR1 is MNHEY and CDR2 is SVGAGI. These data were also filed under a second study, of human thymus T cells. That source reports: Corrective surgery for congenital heart defects was being performed on the healthy Finnish infants who were the donors. Related research described strongly overlapping thymic repertoires in unrelated people.

The specimen sequenced was thymocytes. The clonotype comes from a boy younger than two with a congenital heart defect. The chain joins TRBV6-5 to TRBJ1-2; D may be TRBD1 (5 bases). CDR3 loop: CASSYSRQGSNGYTF. The CDR3 DNA sequence: TGTGCCAGCAGTTACTCGCGTCAGGGAAGCAATGGCTACACCTTC.